What follows are 6 T cell receptor beta chains derived from one specimen sequenced in a study of OX40 agonist ivuxolimab in advanced cancers. Assay: immunoSEQ multiplex PCR; the TCRdb copy retains only in-frame clones and omits some. Counted here are nearly 20,000 clones, around 85% occurring once; the ten biggest clones make up approximately 15%. Sequenced material: CD4+ or CD8+ T cells sorted from blood, taken in a trial of the OX40 agonist ivuxolimab. These TCRs come from an adult with an advanced solid tumor such as melanoma, head and neck, liver or kidney cancer.

The chain couples TRBV5-1 to TRBJ2-1, with TRBD2 matching 13 bases. V was pared by 4 bases and J by 0 bases, with 7 bases of the junction left unmatched. The CDR3 is made up of 18 amino acids. Germline V gene data show CDR1 as SGHRS and CDR2 as YFSETQ. The CDR3: CASSPSGTSGISYNEQFF. The CDR3 bases are TGCGCCAGCAGCCCCTCGGGGACTAGCGGGATCTCCTACAATGAGCAGTTCTTC. The whole variable domain, filled in from reference TRBV5-1 and TRBJ2-1, reads KAGVTQTPRYLIKTRGQQVTLSCSPISGHRSVSWYQQTPGQGLQFLFEYFSETQRNKGNFPGRFSGRQFSNSRSEMNVSTLELGDSALYLCASSPSGTSGISYNEQFFGPGTRLTVL.

The chain couples TRBV9 to TRBJ2-7; 12 bases match TRBD2. With V trimmed by 0 bases and J by 7 bases, 8 bases remained unmatched. CDR1 and CDR2 from the germline V gene are SGDLS and YYNGEE. The CDR3 contains 16 residues. CDR3 in DNA: TGTGCCAGCAGCGTAGGGACTAGCGGGGCCCCGGGGGAGCAGTACTTC. It codes for CASSVGTSGAPGEQYF.

CDR3 nucleotide sequence: TGTGCCAGCAGCAGACGGGCGGCCCAATTCGCCGGGGAGCTGTTTTTT. Amino acids: CASSRRAAQFAGELFF. The chain joins TRBV5-6 to TRBJ2-2; D ambiguous. CDR1 is SGHDT and CDR2 is YYEEEE in the germline V gene. V was cut by 4 bases and J by 6 bases, with 19 bases left in between. CDR3 length: 16 amino acids.

V usage is TRBV5-6 and J usage is TRBJ1-1; D gene ambiguous. V dropped 0 bases and J dropped 8 bases, with 11 bases sitting between them. CDR1 is SGHDT, CDR2 YYEEEE, per germline. This CDR3 is 13 amino acids long. CDR3 region: CASSLGRSVEAFF. The CDR3 bases are TGTGCCAGCAGCTTGGGAAGGTCAGTCGAAGCTTTCTTT. Drawing the rest from reference TRBV5-6 and TRBJ1-1, the complete variable domain is DAGVTQSPTHLIKTRGQQVTLRCSPKSGHDTVSWYQQALGQGPQFIFQYYEEEERQRGNFPDRFSGHQFPNYSSELNVNALLLGDSALYLCASSLGRSVEAFFGQGTRLTVV.

The V and J genes are TRBV14 and TRBJ1-3; TRBD1 matches 8 bases. The CDR3 has 16 amino acids. Per the germline V gene, CDR1 is SGHDN and CDR2 is FVKESK. The V gene end was trimmed by 6 bases and the J gene end by 4 bases; junction bases not matched to a gene: 11. CDR3: CASSLKTGGIGNTIYF. CDR3 coding DNA: TGTGCCAGCAGTCTGAAAACAGGGGGAATCGGAAACACCATATATTTT.

This chain connects TRBV5-4 to TRBJ2-1; a weak D match, TRBD2 (6 bases). The germline V gene has CDR1 SGHNT and CDR2 YYREEE (reference sequence). The CDR3 extends over 16 amino acids. Trimming took off 4 bases at V and 4 bases at J, with 18 bases between the two ends. The CDR3 sequence is CASSRKTRGAYNEQFF. The CDR3 nucleotides read TGTGCCAGCAGCCGAAAGACGCGCGGGGCATACAATGAGCAGTTCTTC. Full variable domain (outside the CDR3, taken from reference TRBV5-4 and TRBJ2-1): ETGVTQSPTHLIKTRGQQVTLRCSSQSGHNTVSWYQQALGQGPQFIFQYYREEENGRGNFPPRFSGLQFPNYSSELNVNALELDDSALYLCASSRKTRGAYNEQFFGPGTRLTVL.